This is a list of T cell receptor beta chains from one sample in a study of cytomegalovirus exposure and HLA in healthy donors. The method was immunoSEQ multiplex PCR; TCRdb's version includes in-frame clones alone and lacks a portion of them. There are tens of thousands of clones in the sample; around 80% occur only once, and approximately 2.9% lies in the top ten. Sequencing input: PBMCs. These receptors all stem from a man aged 50 to 59 in good health and CMV-seronegative. CDR3s include the opening cysteine and the closing phenylalanine or tryptophan. The order of the fields is V gene, D gene, J gene, clone size, CDR3 protein, CDR3 DNA. The D gene is left open where the match is weak. The size entry is marked missing in some rows and otherwise reads once, few, many or a size class.

v_call: TRBV10-3
d_call: -
j_call: TRBJ2-7
clone_size: few
cdr3_aa: CAISDQDSYEQYF
cdr3_nt: TGTGCCATCAGTGACCAGGATTCCTACGAGCAGTACTTC

v_call: TRBV29-1
d_call: TRBD2
j_call: TRBJ2-6
clone_size: few
cdr3_aa: CSVGGGGSSGANVLTF
cdr3_nt: TGCAGCGTTGGAGGCGGGGGATCCTCTGGGGCCAACGTCCTGACTTTC

v_call: TRBV27
d_call: -
j_call: TRBJ2-7
clone_size: -
cdr3_aa: CASSPSGLDSYEQYF
cdr3_nt: TGTGCCAGCAGCCCGTCGGGACTTGACTCCTACGAGCAGTACTTC

v_call: TRBV7-3
d_call: TRBD1
j_call: TRBJ1-1
clone_size: -
cdr3_aa: CASSLDRGNTEAFF
cdr3_nt: TGTGCCAGCAGCCTCGACAGGGGGAACACTGAAGCTTTCTTT

v_call: TRBV4-1
d_call: TRBD1
j_call: TRBJ2-5
clone_size: -
cdr3_aa: CASSQVHGQGAYETQYF
cdr3_nt: TGCGCCAGCAGCCAAGTTCACGGACAGGGGGCTTATGAGACCCAGTACTTC

v_call: TRBV9
d_call: -
j_call: TRBJ1-6
clone_size: -
cdr3_aa: CASSENPEPEHSPLHF
cdr3_nt: TGTGCCAGCAGTGAGAACCCCGAACCGGAGCATTCACCCCTCCACTTT

v_call: TRBV14
d_call: TRBD2
j_call: TRBJ2-5
clone_size: -
cdr3_aa: CASSHLRGGGAIETQYF
cdr3_nt: TGTGCCAGCAGCCACCTGCGCGGCGGGGGAGCCATAGAGACCCAGTACTTC

v_call: TRBV30
d_call: -
j_call: TRBJ1-6
clone_size: few
cdr3_aa: CAWRIGSGNSPLHF
cdr3_nt: TGTGCCTGGAGAATAGGGTCGGGGAATTCACCCCTCCACTTT

v_call: TRBV5-4
d_call: TRBD2
j_call: TRBJ2-1
clone_size: -
cdr3_aa: CASSPPVAGGNEQFF
cdr3_nt: TGTGCCAGCAGCCCGCCGGTAGCGGGGGGCAATGAGCAGTTCTTC

v_call: TRBV21-1
d_call: -
j_call: TRBJ2-7
clone_size: -
cdr3_aa: CASSKGVGQDYYEQYF
cdr3_nt: TGTGCCAGCAGCAAAGGCGTCGGACAGGACTACTACGAGCAGTACTTC

v_call: TRBV19
d_call: TRBD2
j_call: TRBJ2-4
clone_size: -
cdr3_aa: CASSTATSGGAPDIQYF
cdr3_nt: TGTGCCAGTAGTACGGCGACTAGCGGGGGGGCTCCTGACATTCAGTACTTC

v_call: TRBV2
d_call: TRBD1
j_call: TRBJ1-2
clone_size: once
cdr3_aa: CASPTGTEYGYTF
cdr3_nt: TGTGCCAGCCCGACCGGGACAGAGTATGGCTACACCTTC

v_call: TRBV5-1
d_call: -
j_call: TRBJ2-7
clone_size: few
cdr3_aa: CASSIWDKSYEQYF
cdr3_nt: TGCGCCAGCAGCATATGGGACAAGTCCTACGAGCAGTACTTC

v_call: TRBV5-4
d_call: TRBD1
j_call: TRBJ2-3
clone_size: -
cdr3_aa: CASSLGQGIRDTQYF
cdr3_nt: TGTGCCAGCAGCCTGGGACAGGGGATCCGAGATACGCAGTATTTT

v_call: TRBV7-2
d_call: TRBD2
j_call: TRBJ2-5
clone_size: -
cdr3_aa: CASSLGAGLAGGPGETQYF
cdr3_nt: TGTGCCAGCAGCTTAGGCGCGGGGCTAGCGGGGGGGCCAGGAGAGACCCAGTACTTC

v_call: TRBV7-8
d_call: TRBD1
j_call: TRBJ1-6
clone_size: -
cdr3_aa: CASSLANLRTGSPLHF
cdr3_nt: TGTGCCAGCAGCCTAGCCAACCTGCGGACAGGTTCACCCCTCCACTTT

v_call: TRBV10-3
d_call: TRBD1
j_call: TRBJ1-2
clone_size: -
cdr3_aa: CAISDGQGYGYTF
cdr3_nt: TGTGCCATCAGTGACGGACAGGGGTATGGCTACACCTTC

v_call: TRBV4-3
d_call: TRBD1
j_call: TRBJ1-2
clone_size: -
cdr3_aa: CASSPRRGLGSYTF
cdr3_nt: TGCGCCAGCAGCCCGCGCAGGGGGCTAGGCAGCTACACCTTC

v_call: TRBV7-7
d_call: TRBD2
j_call: TRBJ2-2
clone_size: -
cdr3_aa: CASSLSGGATGELFF
cdr3_nt: TGTGCCAGCAGCTTATCGGGGGGAGCCACCGGGGAGCTGTTTTTT

v_call: TRBV4-3
d_call: -
j_call: TRBJ1-6
clone_size: few
cdr3_aa: CASSQGTENSPLHF
cdr3_nt: TGCGCCAGCAGCCAAGGGACAGAGAATTCACCCCTCCACTTT

v_call: TRBV7-2
d_call: -
j_call: TRBJ1-6
clone_size: -
cdr3_aa: CASSLAPGRNNSPLHF
cdr3_nt: TGTGCCAGCAGCTTAGCCCCAGGGCGCAATAATTCACCCCTCCACTTT

v_call: TRBV27
d_call: TRBD1
j_call: TRBJ2-3
clone_size: -
cdr3_aa: CASSLSGQGADTQYF
cdr3_nt: TGTGCCAGCAGTTTATCCGGACAGGGGGCAGATACGCAGTATTTT

v_call: TRBV4-3
d_call: TRBD1
j_call: TRBJ2-5
clone_size: -
cdr3_aa: CASRKGQGVETQYF
cdr3_nt: TGCGCCAGCAGGAAGGGACAGGGTGTGGAGACCCAGTACTTC

v_call: TRBV2
d_call: -
j_call: TRBJ1-1
clone_size: -
cdr3_aa: CASREAAVNTEAFF
cdr3_nt: TGTGCCAGCAGAGAGGCAGCCGTGAACACTGAAGCTTTCTTT

v_call: TRBV9
d_call: TRBD2
j_call: TRBJ2-3
clone_size: -
cdr3_aa: CASSLGGSGGVDTQYF
cdr3_nt: TGTGCCAGCAGCCTAGGGGGTAGCGGGGGTGTGGATACGCAGTATTTT

v_call: TRBV2
d_call: TRBD1
j_call: TRBJ2-3
clone_size: -
cdr3_aa: CASSEAQGTGSKRTDTQYF
cdr3_nt: TGTGCCAGCAGTGAAGCGCAAGGGACAGGGAGTAAGAGAACAGATACGCAGTATTTT

v_call: TRBV9
d_call: TRBD1
j_call: TRBJ1-2
clone_size: -
cdr3_aa: CASSAGTGYGYTF
cdr3_nt: TGTGCCAGCAGCGCGGGGACAGGGTATGGCTACACCTTC

v_call: TRBV6-5
d_call: TRBD1
j_call: TRBJ2-2
clone_size: -
cdr3_aa: CASSRTGVNTGELFF
cdr3_nt: TGTGCCAGCAGTCGGACAGGGGTCAACACCGGGGAGCTGTTTTTT

v_call: TRBV7-9
d_call: -
j_call: TRBJ1-2
clone_size: once
cdr3_aa: CASTSPYDSPLGYTF
cdr3_nt: TGTGCCAGCACCTCCCCATATGACAGCCCTCTTGGCTACACCTTC

v_call: TRBV6-5
d_call: TRBD1
j_call: TRBJ1-2
clone_size: -
cdr3_aa: CATGTGLYYGYTF
cdr3_nt: TGTGCCACCGGGACAGGGCTGTACTATGGCTACACCTTC

v_call: TRBV5-8
d_call: TRBD1
j_call: TRBJ2-5
clone_size: -
cdr3_aa: CASSLGQGEETQYF
cdr3_nt: TGTGCCAGCAGCTTGGGGCAGGGGGAAGAGACCCAGTACTTC

v_call: TRBV4-1
d_call: -
j_call: TRBJ2-7
clone_size: -
cdr3_aa: CASSQAPGQAYEQYF
cdr3_nt: TGCGCCAGCAGCCAAGCCCCGGGACAAGCCTACGAGCAGTACTTC